What follows are 10 T cell receptor beta chains derived from one specimen sequenced in a study of blood T cells in healthy people across ages. Using a J-beta primer mix together with a sample-barcoded 5' primer, a second PCR was run for roughly 6 to 11 cycles. TCRdb fed the 5' RACE reads into MiXCR, producing one record per CDR3 protein. The sample has around 780,000 distinct CDR3 sequences, 45% to 70% seen once. The sequenced material came from blood. The receptors come from a man aged 40-50 years in good health.

This clonotype has only a few counts. This chain connects TRBV4-3 to TRBJ1-4; no firm D call. Trimming left V 1 base short and J 0 bases short, with 9 bases between. The germline V gene has CDR1 LGHNA and CDR2 YSLEER. The CDR3 loop spans 16 amino acids. This CDR3 reads CASSQGQFTTNEKLFF. CDR3 DNA: TGCGCCAGCAGCCAAGGACAATTTACAACTAATGAAAAACTGTTTTTT.

The chain uses TRBV7-2 and TRBJ2-5, with D maybe TRBD2 (6 bases). Trimming stripped 1 base from V and 4 bases from J, with 10 bases between. CDR1 and CDR2 (germline): SGHTA, FQGNSA. The CDR3 extends over 14 amino acids. The CDR3 spells CASSLGPGVETQYF. The CDR3 DNA follows: TGTGCCAGCAGCTTAGGGCCGGGGGTAGAGACCCAGTACTTC.

A single count supports this clonotype. The rearrangement links TRBV4-3 to TRBJ2-5; D may be TRBD1 (5 bases). V lost 1 base and J 2 bases, leaving 11 bases between the germline ends. The V gene's germline CDR1 is LGHNA and CDR2 YSLEER. CDR3 length equals 15 residues. Here the CDR3 reads CASSQGLGAQETQYF. As DNA, the CDR3 is TGCGCCAGCAGCCAAGGGCTAGGGGCACAAGAGACCCAGTACTTC.

The V and J genes are TRBV4-3 and TRBJ2-5; D may be TRBD2 (6 bases). The J call may be in error: the DNA end matches TRBJ2-7 better. Germline values: CDR1 LGHNA, CDR2 YSLEER. The CDR3 contains 14 residues. As DNA, the CDR3 is TGCGCCAGCAGTGCCGTCGCGGGAAGCAACGAGCAGTACTTC. The encoded protein is CASSAVAGSNEQYF.

The chain recombines TRBV20-1 with TRBJ2-7; TRBD2 agrees at 9 bases. From germline, CDR1 is DFQATT and CDR2 SNEGSKA (reference sequence). V gave up 3 bases and J gave up 0 bases; unmatched junction bases: 6. This CDR3 is 15 amino acids long. This CDR3 is CSASLFSGGSYEQYF. The CDR3 DNA reads as TGCAGTGCTAGCCTTTTTAGCGGGGGCTCCTACGAGCAGTACTTC.

In this sample, this clonotype turned up a few times. The rearrangement joins TRBV5-1 to TRBJ1-2, with 9 bases aligning to TRBD1. CDR1 is SGHRS and CDR2 is YFSETQ in the germline V gene. V lost 3 bases to trimming and J lost 12 bases; unmatched junction nucleotides: 6. The CDR3 is 12 residues long. As DNA, the CDR3 is TGCGCCAGCAGCTCTGACAGGGGGAGGAACACCTTC. Translation: CASSSDRGRNTF.

The J gene is TRBJ2-1, the V gene TRBV7-3; D unresolved. The germline CDR1 and CDR2 sequences are SGHTA and FQGTGA. V lost 5 bases and J 0 bases, leaving 14 bases between the germline ends. The CDR3 is 16 amino acids. The CDR3 sequence: CASSPKIAHSYNEQFF. CDR3 DNA sequence: TGTGCCAGCAGCCCAAAGATCGCTCACTCCTACAATGAGCAGTTCTTC.

V usage is TRBV9 and J usage is TRBJ2-5; 9 positions match TRBD2. The CDR3 runs to 14 residues. V lost 2 bases and J lost 11; bases outside the gene matches: 10. Germline assignment: CDR1 SGDLS and CDR2 YYNGEE. The DNA of the CDR3 is TGTGCCAGCAGCGTCGGGACTAGCCCTACTCTACAGTACTTC. Protein: CASSVGTSPTLQYF.

This clonotype occurred many times. The genes are TRBV12-3 or TRBV12-4 and TRBJ2-1; D uncertain. The V end was cut by 4 bases, the J end by 6 bases, with 4 bases between. The CDR3 has 11 amino acids. CDR3 sequence (DNA): TGTGCCAGCAGTTCGTTCAATGAGCAGTTCTTC. It codes for CASSSFNEQFF.

The rearrangement links TRBV2 to TRBJ1-5, with 9 nucleotides matching TRBD1. With V trimmed by 2 bases and J by 3 bases, 5 bases remained unmatched. The CDR3 runs 16 residues. Germline V gives CDR1 SNHLY, CDR2 FYNNEI. The CDR3 DNA sequence: TGTGCCAGCAGTGAACTCTGGACAGGGGACAATCAGCCCCAGCATTTT. Protein: CASSELWTGDNQPQHF.